One and the same sample provided the 7 T cell receptor beta chains below, sequenced in a study of blood T cells in healthy people across ages. Alongside a J-beta primer mix, a sample-barcoded 5' primer served in a second PCR lasting about 7 to 11 cycles. MiXCR was run by TCRdb on the 5' RACE reads, yielding one entry per CDR3 protein. The profile covers approximately 700,000 distinct CDR3 sequences, with roughly 32% appearing a single time and over 15% taken by the ten largest. Sequenced sample: blood. All receptors come from a woman aged 80 or over in good health.

This clonotype has ten or more counts. The J gene is TRBJ2-5, the V gene TRBV20-1, with D possibly being TRBD1 (6 bases). CDR1 DFQATT and CDR2 SNEGSKA come from the germline V gene (reference sequence). V was shortened by 5 bases and J by 4 bases, with 17 bases between the two germline ends. The CDR3 is 14 amino acids. CDR3 DNA: TGCAGTGCTCGCCATGGACAGAGCGGAGAGACCCAGTACTTC. Its protein is CSARHGQSGETQYF.

Comments on this clonotype: A much larger clone lies one base from this, so it may be a read error. This chain connects TRBV7-2 to TRBJ1-5; no definite D call. With 6 bases removed from V and 2 bases from J, the gap between germline ends came to 8 bases. Germline loops: CDR1 SGHTA, CDR2 FQGNSA. The CDR3 runs 13 residues. The DNA for the CDR3 is TGTGCCAGCAGTTTCATGGGCAATCAGCCCCAGCATTTT. Its translation is CASSFMGNQPQHF.

The chain couples TRBV6-2 or TRBV6-3 to TRBJ2-2, with 12 bases lining up with TRBD1. This CDR3 comprises 14 residues. Germline CDR1 is MNHEY and CDR2 is SVGEGT. V trimming: 6 bases; J trimming: 7 bases; junction bases outside the gene matches: 3. CDR3: CASRGTGGYGELFF. CDR3 sequence (DNA): TGTGCCAGCAGGGGGACAGGGGGCTACGGGGAGCTGTTTTTT.

With respect to this clonotype: This sequence may be a read error, since a much larger clone differs from it by one base. The V gene is TRBV7-6, the J gene TRBJ2-5; 10 bases agree with TRBD2. With the DNA end fitting TRBJ2-1 better, the J assignment may be wrong. Germline CDR1 is SGHVS and CDR2 is FNYEAQ. The CDR3 is made up of 15 amino acids. CDR3 in amino acids: CASSLSGGRQETQFF. The CDR3 DNA is TGTGCCAGCAGCCTTAGCGGGGGGCGACAAGAGACCCAGTTCTTC.

The rearrangement links TRBV19 to TRBJ2-6; 8 bases fit TRBD1. With V trimmed by 4 bases and J by 4 bases, 3 bases remained unmatched. Germline V lookup: CDR1 LNHDA, CDR2 SQIVND (reference sequence). The CDR3 contains 15 residues. The CDR3 sequence: CASSRRTGGANVLTF. CDR3 sequence (DNA): TGTGCCAGTAGTAGGAGGACAGGGGGGGCCAACGTCCTGACTTTC.

Concerning this clonotype itself: Just one base apart from a much larger clone, this may be a read error. The rearrangement joins TRBV5-1 to TRBJ2-3; D perhaps matches TRBD2 (6 bases). The CDR3 extends over 16 amino acids. CDR1 and CDR2 from the germline V gene are SGHRS and YFSETQ. This CDR3 is CASSSSIQEGTGTQYF. The CDR3 DNA follows: TGCGCCAGCAGCTCCTCTATTCAGGAGGGCACAGGTACGCAGTATTTT.

In its sample, this clonotype was seen a few times. The gene calls are TRBV27 and TRBJ2-2; D is ambiguous. Germline V gives CDR1 MNHEY, CDR2 SMNVEV (reference sequence). There are 15 residues in the CDR3. Deletions cut 8 bases from V and 2 bases from J, with 15 bases between. The CDR3 loop is CASGQDGRNTGELFF. The CDR3 nucleotides read TGTGCCAGCGGCCAGGACGGCCGAAACACCGGGGAGCTGTTTTTT.